This T cell receptor (beta chain) was captured in a study of T cell responses to AZD1222 COVID-19 vaccine. Study outcomes and limitations: Elevations in Spike-specific TCR breadth and depth followed administration of two AZD1222 doses.

The CDR3 runs 14 residues. Per the germline V gene, CDR1 is LGHDT and CDR2 is YNNKEL (reference sequence). Trimming removed 1 base from V and 5 bases from J; junction bases left unmatched: 2. Concerning this clone: Its antigen remains unknown.

The table came from immunoSEQ multiplex PCR; TCRdb's copy has only in-frame clones and leaves some out. The sample lists some 130,000 clones; about 87% were seen once. V and J are TRBV3-1 (or the pseudogene TRBV3-2) and TRBJ1-5; 7 nucleotides match TRBD1. The sequenced sample was peripheral blood, obtained on day 0 of AZD1222 vaccination. This TCR was sampled from an adult in good health. Here the CDR3 DNA reads TGTGCCAGCAGCCAAGGAGACAGGGATCAGCCCCAGCATTTT. Residues: CASSQGDRDQPQHF.